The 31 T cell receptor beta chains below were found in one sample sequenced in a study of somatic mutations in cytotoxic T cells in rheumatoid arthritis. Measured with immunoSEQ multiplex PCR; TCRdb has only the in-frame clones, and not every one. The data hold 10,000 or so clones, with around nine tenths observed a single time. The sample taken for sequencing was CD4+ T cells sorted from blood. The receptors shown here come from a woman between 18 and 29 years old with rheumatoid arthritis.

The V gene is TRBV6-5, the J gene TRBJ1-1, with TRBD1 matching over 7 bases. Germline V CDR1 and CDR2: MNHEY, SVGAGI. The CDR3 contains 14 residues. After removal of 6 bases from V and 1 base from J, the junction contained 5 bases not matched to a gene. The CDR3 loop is CASRPSGGNTEAFF. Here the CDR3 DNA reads TGTGCCAGCAGGCCCTCAGGGGGGAACACTGAAGCTTTCTTT.

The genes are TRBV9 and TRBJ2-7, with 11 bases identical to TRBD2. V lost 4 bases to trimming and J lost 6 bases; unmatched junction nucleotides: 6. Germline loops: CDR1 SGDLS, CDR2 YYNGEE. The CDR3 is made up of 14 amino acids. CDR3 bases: TGTGCCAGCAGCCAAACCGGGACTAGCGGCGAGCAGTACTTC. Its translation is CASSQTGTSGEQYF.

CDR3 nucleotide sequence: TGCGCCAGCAGCTTGGTGGGCCGCCAAGAGACCCAGTACTTC. Translated, it gives CASSLVGRQETQYF. V and J are TRBV5-1 and TRBJ2-5; the D is unclear. Germline loops: CDR1 SGHRS, CDR2 YFSETQ. The CDR3 loop spans 14 amino acids. Between the trimmed V and J ends, which lost 0 bases and 1 base, there was a span of 7 bases.

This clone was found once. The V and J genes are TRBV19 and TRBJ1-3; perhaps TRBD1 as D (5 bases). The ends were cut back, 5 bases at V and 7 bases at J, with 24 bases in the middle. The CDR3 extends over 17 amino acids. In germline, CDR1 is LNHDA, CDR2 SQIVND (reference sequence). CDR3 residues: CASSPLGLANVGNTIYF. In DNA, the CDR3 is TGTGCCAGTAGTCCCCTGGGACTCGCGAACGTCGGGAACACCATATATTTT.

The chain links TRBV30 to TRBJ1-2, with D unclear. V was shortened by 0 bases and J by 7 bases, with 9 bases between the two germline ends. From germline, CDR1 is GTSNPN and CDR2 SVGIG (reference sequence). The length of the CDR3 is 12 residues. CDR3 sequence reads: CAWSVPGRGYTF. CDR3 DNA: TGTGCCTGGAGTGTACCGGGTCGTGGCTACACCTTC.

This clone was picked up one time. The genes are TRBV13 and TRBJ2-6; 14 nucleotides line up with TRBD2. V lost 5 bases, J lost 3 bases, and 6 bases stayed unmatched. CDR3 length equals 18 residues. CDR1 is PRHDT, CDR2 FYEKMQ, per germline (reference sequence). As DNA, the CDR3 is TGTGCCAGCAGCAAAACCGGGACTAGCGGGAGTGGGGCCAACGTCCTGACTTTC. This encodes CASSKTGTSGSGANVLTF.

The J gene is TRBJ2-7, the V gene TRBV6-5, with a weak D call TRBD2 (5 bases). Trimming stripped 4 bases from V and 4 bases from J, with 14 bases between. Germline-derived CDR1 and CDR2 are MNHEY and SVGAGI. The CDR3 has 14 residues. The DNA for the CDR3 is TGTGCCAGCAGTTCGGGGTTTGGGGAGTACGAGCAGTACTTC. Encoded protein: CASSSGFGEYEQYF.

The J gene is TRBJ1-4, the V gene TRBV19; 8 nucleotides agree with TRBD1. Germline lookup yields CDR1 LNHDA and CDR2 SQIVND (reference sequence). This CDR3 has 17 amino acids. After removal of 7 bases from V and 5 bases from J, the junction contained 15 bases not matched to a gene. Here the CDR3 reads CASNLLYRGQENEKLFF. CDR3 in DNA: TGTGCCAGTAACCTTCTCTACCGGGGACAGGAGAATGAAAAACTGTTTTTT.

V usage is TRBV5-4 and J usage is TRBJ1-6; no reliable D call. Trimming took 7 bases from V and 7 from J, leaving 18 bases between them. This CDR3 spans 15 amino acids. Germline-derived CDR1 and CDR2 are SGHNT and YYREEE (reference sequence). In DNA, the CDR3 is TGTGCCAGCTCCAGCCCCGGAACAGTAAATTCACCCCTCCACTTT. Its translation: CASSSPGTVNSPLHF.

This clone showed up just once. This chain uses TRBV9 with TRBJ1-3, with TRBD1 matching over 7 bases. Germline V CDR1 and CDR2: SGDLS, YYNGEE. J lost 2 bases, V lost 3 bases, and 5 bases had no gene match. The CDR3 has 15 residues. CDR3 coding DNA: TGTGCCAGCAGCGCTCTTACAGGGGCTGGAAACACCATATATTTT. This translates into CASSALTGAGNTIYF.

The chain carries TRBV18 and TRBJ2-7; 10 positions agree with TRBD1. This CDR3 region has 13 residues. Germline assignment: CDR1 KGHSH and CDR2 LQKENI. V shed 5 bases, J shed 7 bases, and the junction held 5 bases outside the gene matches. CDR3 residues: CASSNDRGREQYF. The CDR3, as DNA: TGTGCCAGCTCAAACGACAGGGGGCGGGAGCAGTACTTC.

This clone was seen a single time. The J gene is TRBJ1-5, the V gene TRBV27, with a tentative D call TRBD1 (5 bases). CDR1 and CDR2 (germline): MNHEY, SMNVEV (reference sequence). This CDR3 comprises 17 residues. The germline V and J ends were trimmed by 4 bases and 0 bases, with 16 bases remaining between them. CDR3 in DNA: TGTGCCAGCAGTTCGGGGGGTGGGGTACCTAGCAATCAGCCCCAGCATTTT. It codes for CASSSGGGVPSNQPQHF.

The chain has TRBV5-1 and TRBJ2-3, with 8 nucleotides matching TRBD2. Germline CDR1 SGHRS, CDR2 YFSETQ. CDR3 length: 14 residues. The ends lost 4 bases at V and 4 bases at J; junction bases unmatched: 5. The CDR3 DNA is TGCGCCAGCAGCCTGGGGACTAGGGCAGATACGCAGTATTTT. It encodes CASSLGTRADTQYF. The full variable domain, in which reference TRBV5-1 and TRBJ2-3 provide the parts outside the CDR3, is KAGVTQTPRYLIKTRGQQVTLSCSPISGHRSVSWYQQTPGQGLQFLFEYFSETQRNKGNFPGRFSGRQFSNSRSEMNVSTLELGDSALYLCASSLGTRADTQYFGPGTRLTVL.

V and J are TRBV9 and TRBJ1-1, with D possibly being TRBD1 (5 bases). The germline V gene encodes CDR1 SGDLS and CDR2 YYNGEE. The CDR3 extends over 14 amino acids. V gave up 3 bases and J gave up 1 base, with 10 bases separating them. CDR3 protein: CASSAGLTNTEAFF. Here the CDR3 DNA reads TGTGCCAGCAGCGCGGGACTTACGAACACTGAAGCTTTCTTT. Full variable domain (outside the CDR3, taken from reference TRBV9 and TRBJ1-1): DSGVTQTPKHLITATGQRVTLRCSPRSGDLSVYWYQQSLDQGLQFLIQYYNGEERAKGNILERFSAQQFPDLHSELNLSSLELGDSALYFCASSAGLTNTEAFFGQGTRLTVV.

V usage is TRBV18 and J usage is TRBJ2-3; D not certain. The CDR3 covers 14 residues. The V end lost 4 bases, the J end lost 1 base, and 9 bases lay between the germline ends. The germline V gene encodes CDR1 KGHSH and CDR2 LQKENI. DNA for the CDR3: TGTGCCAGCTCACGAGCCGAGGGCACAGATACGCAGTATTTT. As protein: CASSRAEGTDTQYF.

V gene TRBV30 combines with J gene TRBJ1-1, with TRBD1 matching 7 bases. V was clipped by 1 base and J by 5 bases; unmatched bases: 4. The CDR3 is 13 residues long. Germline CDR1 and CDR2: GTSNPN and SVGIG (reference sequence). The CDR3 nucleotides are TGTGCCTGGAGTGGACAGGGTGTGACTGAAGCTTTCTTT. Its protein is CAWSGQGVTEAFF.

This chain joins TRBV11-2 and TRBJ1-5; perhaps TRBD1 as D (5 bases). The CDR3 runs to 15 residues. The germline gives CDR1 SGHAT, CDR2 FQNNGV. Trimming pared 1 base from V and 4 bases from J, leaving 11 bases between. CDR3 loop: CASSLGDSENQPQHF. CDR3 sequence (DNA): TGTGCCAGCAGCTTAGGTGACAGTGAGAATCAGCCCCAGCATTTT.

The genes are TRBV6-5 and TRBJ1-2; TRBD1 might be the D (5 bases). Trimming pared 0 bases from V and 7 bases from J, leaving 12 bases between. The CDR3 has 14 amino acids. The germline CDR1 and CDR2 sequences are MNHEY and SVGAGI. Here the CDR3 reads CASSYSKKGSGYTF. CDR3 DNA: TGTGCCAGCAGTTACTCGAAGAAGGGGTCTGGCTACACCTTC.

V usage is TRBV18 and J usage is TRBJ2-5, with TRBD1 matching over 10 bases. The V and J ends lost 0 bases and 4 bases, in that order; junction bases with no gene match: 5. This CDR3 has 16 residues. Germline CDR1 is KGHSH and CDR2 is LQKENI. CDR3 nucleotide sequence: TGTGCCAGCTCACCACCCCTGACAGGGGGCTTAGAGACCCAGTACTTC. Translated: CASSPPLTGGLETQYF.

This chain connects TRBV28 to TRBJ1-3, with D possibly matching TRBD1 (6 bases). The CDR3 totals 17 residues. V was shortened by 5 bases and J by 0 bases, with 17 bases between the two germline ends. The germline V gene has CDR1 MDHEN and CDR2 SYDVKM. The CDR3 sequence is CASSLQHDRPSGNTIYF. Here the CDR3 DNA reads TGTGCCAGCAGTCTCCAACACGACAGGCCCTCTGGAAACACCATATATTTT.

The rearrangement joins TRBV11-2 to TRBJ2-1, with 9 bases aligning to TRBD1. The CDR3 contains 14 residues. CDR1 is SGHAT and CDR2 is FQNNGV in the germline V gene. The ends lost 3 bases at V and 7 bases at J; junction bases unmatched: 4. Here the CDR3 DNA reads TGTGCCAGCAGCTTTACAGGGGGCTTAAATGAGCAGTTCTTC. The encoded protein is CASSFTGGLNEQFF.

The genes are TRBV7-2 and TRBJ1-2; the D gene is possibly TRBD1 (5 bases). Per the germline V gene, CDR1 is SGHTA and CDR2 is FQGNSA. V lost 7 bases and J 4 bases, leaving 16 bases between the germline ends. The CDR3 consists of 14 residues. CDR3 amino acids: CASTPIRQTYGYTF. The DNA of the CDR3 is TGTGCCAGCACCCCGATTCGACAGACCTATGGCTACACCTTC.

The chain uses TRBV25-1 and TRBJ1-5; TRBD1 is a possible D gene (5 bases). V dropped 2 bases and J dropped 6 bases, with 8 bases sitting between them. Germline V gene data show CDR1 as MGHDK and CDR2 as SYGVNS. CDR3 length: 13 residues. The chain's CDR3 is CASSEQGSQPQHF. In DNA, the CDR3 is TGTGCCAGCAGTGAACAGGGTAGTCAGCCCCAGCATTTT.

This chain's CDR3 is CAIRGTGNTGANVLTF. The CDR3 bases are TGTGCCATCAGGGGGACAGGGAACACTGGGGCCAACGTCCTGACTTTC. This rearrangement joins TRBV10-3 to TRBJ2-6; TRBD1 agrees at 9 bases. The CDR3 contains 16 residues. The germline CDR1 and CDR2 sequences are ENHRY and SYGVKD. Trimming cost V 6 bases and J 2 bases; bases outside gene matches: 5.

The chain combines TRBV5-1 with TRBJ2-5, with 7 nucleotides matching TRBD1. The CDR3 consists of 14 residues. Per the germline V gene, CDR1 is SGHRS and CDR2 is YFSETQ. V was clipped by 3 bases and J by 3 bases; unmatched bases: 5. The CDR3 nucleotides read TGCGCCAGCAGCTGGGGTCAGGGGGAAGAGACCCAGTACTTC. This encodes CASSWGQGEETQYF.

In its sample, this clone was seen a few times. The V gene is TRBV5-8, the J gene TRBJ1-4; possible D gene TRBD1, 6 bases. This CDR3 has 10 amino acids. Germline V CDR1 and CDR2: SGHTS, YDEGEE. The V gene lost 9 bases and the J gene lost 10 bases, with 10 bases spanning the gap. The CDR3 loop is CATRGGKLFF. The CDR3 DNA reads TGTGCCACCAGAGGGGGAAAACTGTTTTTT.

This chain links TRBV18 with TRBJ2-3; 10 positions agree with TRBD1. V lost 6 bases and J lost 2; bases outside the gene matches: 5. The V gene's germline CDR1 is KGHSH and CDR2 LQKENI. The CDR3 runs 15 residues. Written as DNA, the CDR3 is TGTGCCAGCTCCCCAGGGACAGGGGTCACAGATACGCAGTATTTT. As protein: CASSPGTGVTDTQYF.

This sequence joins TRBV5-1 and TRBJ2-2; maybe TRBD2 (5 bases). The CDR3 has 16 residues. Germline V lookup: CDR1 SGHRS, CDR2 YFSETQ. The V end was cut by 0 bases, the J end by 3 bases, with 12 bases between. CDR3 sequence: CASSLGEGRDTGELFF. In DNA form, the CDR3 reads TGCGCCAGCAGCTTGGGAGAGGGAAGGGACACCGGGGAGCTGTTTTTT.

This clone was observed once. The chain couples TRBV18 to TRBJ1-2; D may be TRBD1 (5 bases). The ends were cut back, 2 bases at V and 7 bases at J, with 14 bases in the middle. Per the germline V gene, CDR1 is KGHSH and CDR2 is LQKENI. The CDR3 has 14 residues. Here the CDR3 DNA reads TGTGCCAGCTCACCAACCCCGGGGACTAGTGGCTACACCTTC. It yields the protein CASSPTPGTSGYTF. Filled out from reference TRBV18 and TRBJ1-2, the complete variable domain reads NAGVMQNPRHLVRRRGQEARLRCSPMKGHSHVYWYRQLPEEGLKFMVYLQKENIIDESGMPKERFSAEFPKEGPSILRIQQVVRGDSAAYFCASSPTPGTSGYTFGSGTRLTVV.

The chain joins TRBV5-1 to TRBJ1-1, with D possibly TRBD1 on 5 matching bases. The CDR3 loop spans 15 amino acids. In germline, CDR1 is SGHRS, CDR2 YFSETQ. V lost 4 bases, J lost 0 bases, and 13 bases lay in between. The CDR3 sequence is CASSPLARVNTEAFF. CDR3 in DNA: TGCGCCAGCAGCCCTTTGGCCAGGGTGAACACTGAAGCTTTCTTT.

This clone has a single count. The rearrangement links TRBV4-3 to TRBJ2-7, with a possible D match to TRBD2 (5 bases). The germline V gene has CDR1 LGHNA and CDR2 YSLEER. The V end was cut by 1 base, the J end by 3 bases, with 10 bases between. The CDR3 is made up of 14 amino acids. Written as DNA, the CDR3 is TGCGCCAGCAGCCAAGCGCCCGGGGACTACGAGCAGTACTTC. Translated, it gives CASSQAPGDYEQYF.